This T cell receptor (beta chain) came from a study of blood T cell repertoires in COVID-19. The CDR3 spans 16 residues. Germline CDR1 reads WSHSY; CDR2 reads SAAADI. V shed 1 base and J 1 base; nucleotides not matched to a gene: 7. The repertoire was sequenced with immunoSEQ multiplex PCR; TCRdb's copy has only in-frame clones and lacks some. The sample contains around 260,000 clones, less than 85% of which appear only once. Sample: peripheral blood. J is TRBJ2-7 and V is TRBV10-2, with 7 bases matching TRBD2. The sequence derives from a man in his sixties who had recovered from COVID-19. CDR3 residues: CASSEFMSGASYEQYF. The CDR3 DNA is TGCGCCAGCAGTGAGTTTATGAGCGGGGCGTCCTACGAGCAGTACTTC.